This T cell receptor beta chain was identified during a study of T-cell reconstitution after alpha-beta-depleted transplantation in children. Germline lookup yields CDR1 MDHEN and CDR2 SYDVKM. The V end lost 2 bases, the J end lost 5 bases, and 16 bases lay between the germline ends. This CDR3 has 15 amino acids. Unique molecular identifiers were incorporated during preparation of the TCRbeta library. TCRdb reanalysed the PCR reads using MiXCR and keeps one entry per CDR3 protein. The sample has 260,000 or so distinct CDR3 sequences, around 12% seen once. This clonotype was picked up many times. The chain couples TRBV28 to TRBJ2-7, with D possibly matching TRBD1 (5 bases). The source material was PBMCs from the stem cell graft donor, sampled from the stem cell graft. The source of this sequence is a human donor who donated a stem cell graft to a child with acute lymphoblastic leukemia. In DNA form, the CDR3 reads TGTGCCAGCAGTTTAGGGCCAACAGGATTGGACGAGCAGTACTTC. The encoded protein is CASSLGPTGLDEQYF.